The TCR beta chain described here comes from a study of PD-L1 blockade in urothelial cancer. Study overall: Peripheral blood specimens exhibited a median yield of 141,255 T cells.

The time point is: pretreatment peripheral blood. Using immunoSEQ multiplex PCR, the repertoire was profiled, and TCRdb retains in-frame clones only, with some absent. The table shows about 95,000 clones, with roughly 84% occurring only once. The germline V and J ends were trimmed by 6 bases and 4 bases, with 12 bases remaining between them. CDR1 is ENHRY, CDR2 SYGVKD, per germline. The CDR3 is made up of 13 amino acids. The source material was PBMCs, sampled around atezolizumab (anti-PD-L1) treatment. The rearrangement joins TRBV10-3 to TRBJ1-2; TRBD1 is a possible D gene (5 bases). The TCR comes from a man aged 55 to 70 with urothelial cancer. The CDR3 nucleotides are TGTGCCATCAGACCGGGGGGAGCCTATGGCTACACCTTC. Encoded protein: CAIRPGGAYGYTF.